This T cell receptor (beta chain) was profiled in a study of cytomegalovirus exposure and HLA in healthy donors. The CDR3 covers 12 residues. The V and J ends lost 5 bases and 5 bases respectively, with 10 bases between them. CDR1 is SGHDT, CDR2 YYEEEE, per germline. Both 60 Vbeta primers and 13 Jbeta primers went into the PCR. The data were produced by immunoSEQ multiplex PCR, yet TCRdb's version contains in-frame clones alone and is incomplete. The data contain fewer than 110,000 clones, roughly four fifths of them singletons. The clonotype originates from a man over 45 in good health and CMV-seronegative. The sample consisted of PBMCs. This chain connects TRBV5-6 to TRBJ1-2; D possibly corresponds to TRBD1 (5 bases). CDR3 sequence: CASSPEGYGYTF. Written as DNA, the CDR3 is TGTGCCAGCAGTCCGGAGGGGTATGGCTACACCTTC.